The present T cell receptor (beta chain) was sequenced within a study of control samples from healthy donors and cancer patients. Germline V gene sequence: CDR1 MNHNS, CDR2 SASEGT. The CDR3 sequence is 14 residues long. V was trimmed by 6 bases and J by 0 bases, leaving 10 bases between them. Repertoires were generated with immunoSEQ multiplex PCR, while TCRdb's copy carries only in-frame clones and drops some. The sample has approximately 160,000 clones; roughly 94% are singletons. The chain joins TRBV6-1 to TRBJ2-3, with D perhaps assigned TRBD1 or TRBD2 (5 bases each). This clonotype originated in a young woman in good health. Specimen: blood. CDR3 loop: CASRRGSSTDTQYF. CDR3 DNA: TGTGCCAGCAGACGGGGCTCTAGCACAGATACGCAGTATTTT.